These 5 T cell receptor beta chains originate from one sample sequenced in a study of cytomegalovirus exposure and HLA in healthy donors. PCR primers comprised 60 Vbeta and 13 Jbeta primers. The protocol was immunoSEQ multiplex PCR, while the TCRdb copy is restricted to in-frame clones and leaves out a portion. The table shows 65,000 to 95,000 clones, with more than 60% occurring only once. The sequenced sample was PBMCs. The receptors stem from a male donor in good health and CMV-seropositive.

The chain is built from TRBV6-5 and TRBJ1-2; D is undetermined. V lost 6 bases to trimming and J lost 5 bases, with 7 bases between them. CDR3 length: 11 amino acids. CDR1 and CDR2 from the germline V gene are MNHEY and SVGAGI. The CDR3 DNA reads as TGTGCCAGCAGCCCCGGTTATGGCTACACCTTC. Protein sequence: CASSPGYGYTF.

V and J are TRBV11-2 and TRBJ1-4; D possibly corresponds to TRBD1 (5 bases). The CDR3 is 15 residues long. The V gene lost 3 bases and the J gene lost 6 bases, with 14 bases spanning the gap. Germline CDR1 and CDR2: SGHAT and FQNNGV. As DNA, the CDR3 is TGTGCCAGCAGCTTGTCAGGGCGACTGGATGAAAAACTGTTTTTT. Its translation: CASSLSGRLDEKLFF. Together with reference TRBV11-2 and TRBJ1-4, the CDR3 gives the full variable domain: EAGVAQSPRYKIIEKRQSVAFWCNPISGHATLYWYQQILGQGPKLLIQFQNNGVVDDSQLPKDRFSAERLKGVDSTLKIQPAKLEDSAVYLCASSLSGRLDEKLFFGSGTQLSVL.

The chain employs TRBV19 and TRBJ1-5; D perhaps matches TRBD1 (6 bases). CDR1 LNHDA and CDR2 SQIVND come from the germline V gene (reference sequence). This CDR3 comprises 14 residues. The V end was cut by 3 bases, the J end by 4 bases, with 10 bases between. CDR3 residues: CASSIQGWNQPQHF. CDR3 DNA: TGTGCCAGTAGTATCCAGGGGTGGAATCAGCCCCAGCATTTT.

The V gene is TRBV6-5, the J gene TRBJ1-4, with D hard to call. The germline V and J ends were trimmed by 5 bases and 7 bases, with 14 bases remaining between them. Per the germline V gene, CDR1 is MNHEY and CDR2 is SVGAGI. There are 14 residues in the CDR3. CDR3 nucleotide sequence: TGTGCCAGCAGTCTGTCCCGTGTGGCTGAAAAACTGTTTTTT. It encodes CASSLSRVAEKLFF.

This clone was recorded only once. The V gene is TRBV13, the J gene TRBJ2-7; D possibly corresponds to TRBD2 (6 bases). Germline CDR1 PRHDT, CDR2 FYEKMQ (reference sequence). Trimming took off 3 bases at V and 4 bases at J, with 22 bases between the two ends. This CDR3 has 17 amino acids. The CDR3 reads CASSLASISGFPYEQYF. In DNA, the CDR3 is TGTGCCAGCAGCTTGGCGAGTATCAGCGGGTTTCCTTACGAGCAGTACTTC.